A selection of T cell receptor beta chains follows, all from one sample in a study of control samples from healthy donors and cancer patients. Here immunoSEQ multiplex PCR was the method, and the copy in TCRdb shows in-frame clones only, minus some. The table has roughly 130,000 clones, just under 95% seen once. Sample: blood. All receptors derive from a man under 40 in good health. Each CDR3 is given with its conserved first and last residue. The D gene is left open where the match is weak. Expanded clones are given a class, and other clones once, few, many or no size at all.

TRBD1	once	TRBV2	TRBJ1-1	CASSGGQGTRWTEAFF	TGTGCCAGCAGTGGCGGACAGGGGACGAGGTGGACTGAAGCTTTCTTT
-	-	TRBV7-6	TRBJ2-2	CASSWTGELFF	TGTGCCAGCAGCTGGACCGGGGAGCTGTTTTTT
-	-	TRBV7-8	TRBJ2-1	CASSLNAVYNEQFF	TGTGCCAGCAGCTTAAATGCGGTTTACAATGAGCAGTTCTTC
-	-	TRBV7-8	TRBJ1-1	CASSKGQRMNTEAFF	TGTGCCAGCAGCAAAGGACAGCGAATGAACACTGAAGCTTTCTTT
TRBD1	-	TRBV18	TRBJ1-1	CASSPGTGGTEAFF	TGTGCCAGCTCCCCCGGGACAGGGGGCACTGAAGCTTTCTTT
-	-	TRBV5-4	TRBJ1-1	CASSKEGGYAMNTEAFF	TGTGCCAGCAGTAAAGAGGGTGGGTATGCCATGAACACTGAAGCTTTCTTT
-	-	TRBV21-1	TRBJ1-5	CASSKRGGHQPQHF	TGTGCCAGCAGCAAACGGGGGGGGCATCAGCCCCAGCATTTT
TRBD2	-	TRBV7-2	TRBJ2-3	CASSLATGGQNTQYF	TGTGCCAGCAGCTTAGCGACGGGGGGGCAAAATACGCAGTATTTT
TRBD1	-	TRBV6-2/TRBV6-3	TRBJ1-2	CASSYLLGQGDYGYTF	TGTGCCAGCAGTTACCTACTGGGACAGGGGGATTATGGCTACACCTTC
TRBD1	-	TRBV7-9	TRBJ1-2	CASSEGTGIWYGYTF	TGTGCCAGCAGCGAGGGGACAGGGATTTGGTATGGCTACACCTTC
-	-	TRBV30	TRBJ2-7	CAWSVQGRLYEQYF	TGTGCCTGGAGTGTACAGGGTCGGTTATACGAGCAGTACTTC
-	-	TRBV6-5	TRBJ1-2	CASNWEDPYGYTF	TGTGCCAGCAATTGGGAGGACCCCTATGGCTACACCTTC
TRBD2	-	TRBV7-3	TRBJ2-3	CASSPGRGASTDTQYF	TGTGCCAGCAGCCCAGGGCGGGGGGCTAGCACAGATACGCAGTATTTT
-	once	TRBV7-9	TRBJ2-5	CASSRLGGQETQYF	TGTGCCAGCAGCCGACTAGGCGGACAAGAGACCCAGTACTTC
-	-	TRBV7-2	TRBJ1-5	CASSSQTGGNQPQHF	TGTGCCAGCAGTTCTCAGACCGGGGGCAATCAGCCCCAGCATTTT
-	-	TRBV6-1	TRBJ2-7	CASSEAFQRTYEQYF	TGTGCCAGCAGTGAAGCCTTCCAGAGAACCTACGAGCAGTACTTC
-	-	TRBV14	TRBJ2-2	CASSPLSPNTGELFF	TGTGCCAGCAGCCCACTTAGCCCGAACACCGGGGAGCTGTTTTTT
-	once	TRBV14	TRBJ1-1	CASSRVPYEAFF	TGTGCCAGCAGCCGCGTGCCTTATGAAGCTTTCTTT
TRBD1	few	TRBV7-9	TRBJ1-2	CASSRQGDNYGYTF	TGTGCCAGCAGTCGACAGGGGGATAACTATGGCTACACCTTC